The subject of this entry is one TCR beta chain. Per the original methods: Estimation of nucleated cell counts relied on the amplification of reference gene primers. Assay used: immunoSEQ multiplex PCR; TCRdb lists only in-frame clones, some missing. V and J calls and clone size are given by that table; D and trimming were obtained from the DNA. Of approximately 170,000 clones listed, roughly four fifths are singletons. This entry belongs to a study of blood T cell repertoires in COVID-19. Study summary: Whether acute or convalescent, the COVID-19 samples came from the United States, Italy and Spain. T cells, B-cell-depleted T cells, or PBMCs supplied cDNA or gDNA.

Germline V gene lookup returns CDR1 SGHNT and CDR2 YYREEE (reference sequence). CDR3 length: 15 residues. J was trimmed by 3 bases and V by 3 bases; bases with no gene match: 9. The sequence derives from a man between 70 and 80 years old with active or convalescent COVID-19. The material sequenced was peripheral blood. V and J are TRBV5-4 and TRBJ2-7, with 7 positions matching TRBD1. The CDR3 DNA sequence: TGTGCCAGCAGCTCCGGACCGGGACAGCACTACGAGCAGTACTTC. Translation: CASSSGPGQHYEQYF.